The text below deals with one TCR beta chain. The germline V gene encodes CDR1 LGHNA and CDR2 YSLEER. The CDR3 is 13 amino acids. V dropped 0 bases and J dropped 6 bases, with 9 bases sitting between them. The data are from a study of identical twins. Unique molecular identifiers were present on the cDNA, which also gained a universal primer site by template switching. Using its own MiXCR run on the 5' RACE reads, TCRdb lists one record per CDR3 protein. In the table there are roughly 720,000 distinct CDR3 sequences, roughly 18% of which are singletons. The data also belong to a second study, concerning T cells expressing NK-cell markers. Per that study: Within the sequenced cohort of eight donors, seven exhibited HCMV seropositivity and one was seronegative. Sorting was restricted to alpha-beta TCR T cells by an anti-gamma-delta TCR antibody in several experiments. Whether expanded NKG2C+ T cell clones recognized HCMV stayed uncertain.

This receptor was obtained from a woman between 18 and 29 years old in good health. The specimen sequenced was PBMCs. V is TRBV4-3 and J is TRBJ2-7; D uncertain. CDR3 DNA sequence: TGCGCCAGCAGCCAAGAAATCGAGTCCGAGCAGTACTTC. This translates into CASSQEIESEQYF.